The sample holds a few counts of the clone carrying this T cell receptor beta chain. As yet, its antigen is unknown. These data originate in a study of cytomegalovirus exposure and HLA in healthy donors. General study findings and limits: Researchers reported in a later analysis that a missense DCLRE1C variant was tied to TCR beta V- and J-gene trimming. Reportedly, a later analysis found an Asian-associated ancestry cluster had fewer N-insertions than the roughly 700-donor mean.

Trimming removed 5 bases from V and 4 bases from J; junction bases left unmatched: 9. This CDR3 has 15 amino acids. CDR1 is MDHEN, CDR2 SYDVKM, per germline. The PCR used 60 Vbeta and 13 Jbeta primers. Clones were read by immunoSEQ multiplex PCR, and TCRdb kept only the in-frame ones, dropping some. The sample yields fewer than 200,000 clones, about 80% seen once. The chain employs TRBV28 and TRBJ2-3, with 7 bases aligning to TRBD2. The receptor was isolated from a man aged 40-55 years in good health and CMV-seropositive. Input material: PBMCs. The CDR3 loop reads CASSTPGGTADTQYF. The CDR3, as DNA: TGTGCCAGCAGTACTCCGGGGGGAACGGCAGATACGCAGTATTTT.